Presented here are 7 T cell receptor beta chains from one specimen sequenced in a study of control samples from healthy donors and cancer patients. Assay used: immunoSEQ multiplex PCR; TCRdb lists only in-frame clones, some missing. The table shows approximately 170,000 clones, with 90% to 95% occurring only once. The specimen was blood. The receptors here all came from a woman aged 55-70 years in good health.

The V call is TRBV3-1 (or the pseudogene TRBV3-2), the J call TRBJ1-2; D uncertain. The CDR3 loop spans 12 amino acids. V shed 3 bases and J shed 3 bases, with 5 bases lying between them. Germline values: CDR1 LGHDT, CDR2 YNNKEL (reference sequence). As DNA, the CDR3 is TGTGCCAGCAGCCAGCTCGACTATGGCTACACCTTC. Protein sequence: CASSQLDYGYTF.

CDR3 sequence: CASNDGQGFFSPLHF. The DNA of the CDR3 is TGTGCCAGTAACGATGGACAGGGTTTTTTTTCACCCCTCCACTTT. This sequence joins TRBV19 and TRBJ1-6; TRBD1 matches at 8 bases. Trimming cost V 7 bases and J 9 bases; bases outside gene matches: 11. The CDR3 has 15 residues. The germline gives CDR1 LNHDA, CDR2 SQIVND (reference sequence). The whole variable domain, filled in from reference TRBV19 and TRBJ1-6, reads DGGITQSPKYLFRKEGQNVTLSCEQNLNHDAMYWYRQDPGQGLRLIYYSQIVNDFQKGDIAEGYSVSREKKESFPLTVTSAQKNPTAFYLCASNDGQGFFSPLHFGNGTRLTVT.

The chain employs TRBV4-3 and TRBJ2-3; TRBD2 aligns across 10 bases. The CDR3 is made up of 16 amino acids. The germline V gene encodes CDR1 LGHNA and CDR2 YSLEER. V shed 1 base and J 2 bases; nucleotides not matched to a gene: 3. CDR3 region: CASSQGLAGDTDTQYF. DNA for the CDR3: TGCGCCAGCAGCCAAGGGCTAGCGGGGGACACAGATACGCAGTATTTT.

The V and J genes are TRBV2 and TRBJ1-5, with 7 bases lining up with TRBD1. This CDR3 region has 14 residues. Germline assignment: CDR1 SNHLY and CDR2 FYNNEI. J was trimmed by 0 bases and V by 6 bases; bases with no gene match: 2. The CDR3: CASRRGLSNQPQHF. The CDR3 region has the DNA TGTGCCAGCAGGAGGGGGCTTAGCAATCAGCCCCAGCATTTT.

V gene TRBV6-6 combines with J gene TRBJ2-7, with D possibly matching TRBD1 (8 bases). Germline values: CDR1 MNHNY, CDR2 SVGAGI (reference sequence). CDR3 length equals 15 residues. V gave up 5 bases and J gave up 0 bases, with 14 bases separating them. CDR3 sequence (DNA): TGTGCCAGCAGTAAGCGGGACAGGAGCTCCTACGAGCAGTACTTC. Translated, it gives CASSKRDRSSYEQYF.

This chain uses TRBV6-5 with TRBJ1-4; 8 bases match TRBD1. The CDR3 runs to 15 residues. Germline V gives CDR1 MNHEY, CDR2 SVGAGI. Germline trimming cut 6 bases from V and 8 bases from J; bases unmatched to any gene: 11. CDR3 loop: CASRGGDRLYEKLFF. Here the CDR3 DNA reads TGTGCCAGCAGGGGTGGGGACAGGTTATACGAAAAACTGTTTTTT.

The chain uses TRBV4-1 and TRBJ2-1, with a weak D call TRBD2 (5 bases). Germline CDR1 reads MGHRA; CDR2 reads YSYEKL. V was pared by 5 bases and J by 10 bases, with 18 bases between. The CDR3 has 14 amino acids. CDR3 sequence reads: CASSSLTIADEQFF. CDR3 in DNA: TGCGCCAGCAGCTCCCTGACTATCGCAGACGAGCAGTTCTTC.